Listed below are T cell receptor beta chains from one sample, sequenced in a study of blood T cell repertoires in COVID-19. Clones were read by immunoSEQ multiplex PCR, and TCRdb kept only the in-frame ones, dropping some. The data contain roughly 100,000 clones, approximately 89% of them seen just once; the ten biggest clones take up about 5.2%. Sequenced: peripheral blood. The receptors shown here come from an elderly woman with active COVID-19. Both conserved end residues are part of each CDR3. A D gene is named only where the DNA matches it firmly. Clone size is stated in some rows and not others, as once, few, many or a class when expanded.

clone_size: .
v_call: TRBV23-1
cdr3_length: 16
d_call: TRBD2
j_call: TRBJ2-5
cdr3_aa: CASRPGESGKGKTQYF
cdr3_nt: TGCGCCAGCAGGCCCGGGGAGAGCGGGAAGGGGAAGACCCAGTACTTC

clone_size: .
v_call: TRBV13
cdr3_length: 20
d_call: TRBD1
j_call: TRBJ1-3
cdr3_aa: CASSRSRDRALTGGGNTIYF
cdr3_nt: TGTGCCAGCAGCCGTTCCCGGGACAGGGCCCTCACCGGGGGTGGAAACACCATATATTTT

clone_size: once
v_call: TRBV10-3
cdr3_length: 15
d_call: TRBD2
j_call: TRBJ2-1
cdr3_aa: CAIRFRLADNNEQFF
cdr3_nt: TGTGCCATCAGGTTCCGACTAGCGGATAACAATGAGCAGTTCTTC

clone_size: .
v_call: TRBV25-1
cdr3_length: 16
d_call: TRBD2
j_call: TRBJ2-4
cdr3_aa: CASSDRTSGAKNIQYF
cdr3_nt: TGTGCCAGCAGTGATCGGACTAGCGGAGCCAAAAACATTCAGTACTTC

clone_size: few
v_call: TRBV7-2
cdr3_length: 16
d_call: TRBD1
j_call: TRBJ2-7
cdr3_aa: CASSLGAGGALYEQYF
cdr3_nt: TGTGCCAGCAGCTTAGGGGCAGGGGGCGCCTTGTACGAGCAGTACTTC

clone_size: .
v_call: TRBV5-4
cdr3_length: 14
d_call: TRBD2
j_call: TRBJ2-7
cdr3_aa: CASSTSGSISEQYF
cdr3_nt: TGTGCCAGCAGTACTAGCGGGAGTATTAGCGAGCAGTACTTC

clone_size: .
v_call: TRBV30
cdr3_length: 19
d_call: TRBD2
j_call: TRBJ2-7
cdr3_aa: CAWTPIAGGPRSDPYEQYF
cdr3_nt: TGTGCCTGGACCCCGATAGCGGGAGGGCCGAGATCTGATCCCTACGAGCAGTACTTC

clone_size: .
v_call: TRBV7-9
cdr3_length: 16
d_call: .
j_call: TRBJ1-6
cdr3_aa: CASSLAQGSYNSPLHF
cdr3_nt: TGTGCCAGCAGCTTAGCACAGGGATCCTATAATTCACCCCTCCACTTT

clone_size: .
v_call: TRBV2
cdr3_length: 16
d_call: TRBD2
j_call: TRBJ2-6
cdr3_aa: CASSASGGSGANVLTF
cdr3_nt: TGTGCCAGCAGTGCCAGCGGGGGATCTGGGGCCAACGTCCTGACTTTC

clone_size: .
v_call: TRBV29-1
cdr3_length: 12
d_call: TRBD1
j_call: TRBJ1-1
cdr3_aa: CSVHTGGPEAFF
cdr3_nt: TGCAGCGTTCACACAGGGGGCCCTGAAGCTTTCTTT

clone_size: .
v_call: TRBV4-3
cdr3_length: 15
d_call: .
j_call: TRBJ2-1
cdr3_aa: CASSQVDGGDNEQFF
cdr3_nt: TGCGCCAGCAGCCAAGTAGATGGAGGGGACAATGAGCAGTTCTTC

clone_size: .
v_call: TRBV13
cdr3_length: 12
d_call: .
j_call: TRBJ2-5
cdr3_aa: CASSLQGKTQYF
cdr3_nt: TGTGCCAGCAGCTTACAGGGGAAGACCCAGTACTTC

clone_size: once
v_call: TRBV5-4
cdr3_length: 17
d_call: TRBD2
j_call: TRBJ2-1
cdr3_aa: CASSSQRGAGGPNEQFF
cdr3_nt: TGTGCCAGCAGCTCCCAAAGGGGAGCGGGAGGGCCTAATGAGCAGTTCTTC

clone_size: .
v_call: TRBV7-8
cdr3_length: 15
d_call: .
j_call: TRBJ2-2
cdr3_aa: CASSILGRGTGELFF
cdr3_nt: TGTGCCAGCAGTATCCTAGGCCGGGGAACCGGGGAGCTGTTTTTT

clone_size: .
v_call: TRBV4-2
cdr3_length: 17
d_call: .
j_call: TRBJ2-3
cdr3_aa: CASSQDLEGTVPDTQYF
cdr3_nt: TGTGCCAGCAGCCAAGATCTGGAGGGTACGGTGCCAGATACGCAGTATTTT

clone_size: .
v_call: TRBV19
cdr3_length: 15
d_call: TRBD2
j_call: TRBJ2-1
cdr3_aa: CASSLTSGRWDEQFF
cdr3_nt: TGTGCCAGTAGCTTGACTAGCGGGAGGTGGGATGAGCAGTTCTTC

clone_size: .
v_call: TRBV6-5
cdr3_length: 13
d_call: .
j_call: TRBJ2-1
cdr3_aa: CASRKRVINEQFF
cdr3_nt: TGTGCCAGCAGGAAGAGGGTGATCAATGAGCAGTTCTTC

clone_size: .
v_call: TRBV6-2/TRBV6-3
cdr3_length: 15
d_call: .
j_call: TRBJ2-1
cdr3_aa: CASSYSVQGHNEQFF
cdr3_nt: TGTGCCAGCAGTTACTCTGTCCAGGGCCACAATGAGCAGTTCTTC

clone_size: few
v_call: TRBV7-2
cdr3_length: 13
d_call: .
j_call: TRBJ2-1
cdr3_aa: CASSLSRGNEQFF
cdr3_nt: TGTGCCAGCAGCTTATCCAGGGGTAATGAGCAGTTCTTC

clone_size: .
v_call: TRBV7-9
cdr3_length: 12
d_call: .
j_call: TRBJ2-7
cdr3_aa: CASSLEKGQGNF
cdr3_nt: TGTGCCAGCAGCCTCGAGAAGGGGCAGGGGAACTTC

clone_size: once
v_call: TRBV18
cdr3_length: 15
d_call: TRBD1
j_call: TRBJ2-5
cdr3_aa: CASSPVTGGAETQYF
cdr3_nt: TGTGCCAGCTCACCGGTCACAGGGGGCGCTGAGACCCAGTACTTC

clone_size: .
v_call: TRBV13
cdr3_length: 15
d_call: .
j_call: TRBJ1-1
cdr3_aa: CASSPLGGENTEAFF
cdr3_nt: TGTGCCAGCAGCCCCCTCGGAGGTGAGAACACTGAAGCTTTCTTT

clone_size: .
v_call: TRBV28
cdr3_length: 15
d_call: .
j_call: TRBJ2-5
cdr3_aa: CASSFPGESGETQYF
cdr3_nt: TGTGCCAGCAGTTTCCCCGGGGAAAGTGGAGAGACCCAGTACTTC

clone_size: .
v_call: TRBV24-1
cdr3_length: 16
d_call: TRBD2
j_call: TRBJ2-1
cdr3_aa: CATSDYSGRGNNEQFF
cdr3_nt: TGTGCCACCAGTGATTATAGCGGGAGGGGGAACAATGAGCAGTTCTTC

clone_size: .
v_call: TRBV28
cdr3_length: 15
d_call: TRBD1
j_call: TRBJ2-2
cdr3_aa: CASSSDRGSTGELFF
cdr3_nt: TGTGCCAGCAGTTCGGACAGGGGGTCCACCGGGGAGCTGTTTTTT